This entry describes one T cell receptor (beta chain). The entry originates in a study of blood T cell repertoires in COVID-19. The CDR3 runs to 17 residues. Germline V gene data show CDR1 as PRHDT and CDR2 as FYEKMQ (reference sequence). Trimming took 4 bases from V and 3 from J; bases not matched to a gene: 7. Original handling: Nucleated cell number was recorded as an estimate derived from reference gene primer amplification. Clones were sequenced by immunoSEQ multiplex PCR, and TCRdb holds only the in-frame ones, with some missing. The DNA was the basis for D and trimming; V, J and clone size are from that table. The table records tens of thousands of clones, 91% of them present only once.

This TCR came from a man in his forties or fifties with acute or convalescent COVID-19. Specimen: peripheral blood. The chain links TRBV13 to TRBJ2-1; 12 bases align to TRBD2. Here the CDR3 DNA reads TGTGCCAGCAGCTCCGCCTGGACTAGCGGGGACTACAATGAGCAGTTCTTC. This encodes CASSSAWTSGDYNEQFF.